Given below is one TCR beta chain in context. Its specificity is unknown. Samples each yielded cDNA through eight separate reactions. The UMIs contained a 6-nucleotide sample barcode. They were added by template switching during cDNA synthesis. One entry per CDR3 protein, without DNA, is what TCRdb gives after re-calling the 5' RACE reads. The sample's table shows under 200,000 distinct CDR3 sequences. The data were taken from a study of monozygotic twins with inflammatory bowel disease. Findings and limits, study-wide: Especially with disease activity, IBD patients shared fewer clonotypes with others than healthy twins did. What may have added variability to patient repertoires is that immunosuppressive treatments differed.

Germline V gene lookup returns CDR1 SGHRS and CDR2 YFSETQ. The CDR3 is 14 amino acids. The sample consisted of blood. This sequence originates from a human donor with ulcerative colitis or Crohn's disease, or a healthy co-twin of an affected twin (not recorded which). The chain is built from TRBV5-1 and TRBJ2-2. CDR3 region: CASSMTVNTGELFF.